This T cell receptor beta chain was documented in a study of T cell repertoires in cytomegalovirus infection. The overall study: From public TCR beta signatures came an indication of both CMV infection and matching HLA type. The study's findings and limits: Clonotypes of TCR beta that were HLA-C-restricted and CMV-specific dominated the ex vivo response.

The CDR3 loop spans 14 amino acids. Germline V gives CDR1 SGHTA, CDR2 FQGNSA. V was cut by 5 bases and J by 3 bases, with 14 bases left in between. There are many counts of this clonotype. Its antigen is not identified. One entry per CDR3 protein, called by TCRdb with MiXCR from the reads. Of approximately 180,000 distinct CDR3 sequences detected, about 21% appear once; the ten largest clones hold approximately 3%. The V call is TRBV7-2, the J call TRBJ2-7, with D possibly TRBD2 on 7 matching bases. The sequence was collected from a human donor in good health (CMV status not recorded). Some clones in this sample may be carry-over from other donors' samples. Material: PBMCs. CDR3 coding DNA: TGTGCCAGCAGCAGGGAGGGGGGGTTCTACGAGCAGTACTTC. Encoded protein: CASSREGGFYEQYF.